These 29 T cell receptor beta chains came from one sample sequenced in a study of blood T cell repertoires in COVID-19. Only in-frame clones appear in the TCRdb table, and some are missing; sequencing was by immunoSEQ multiplex PCR. Of approximately 150,000 clones listed, approximately 88% were seen once; the top ten hold 2% to 2.5%. Sequencing was performed on peripheral blood. These receptors were obtained from a man between 65 and 85 years old with active COVID-19.

The chain couples TRBV19 to TRBJ1-1; D might be TRBD1 (6 bases). The CDR3 covers 13 residues. Germline V gene lookup returns CDR1 LNHDA and CDR2 SQIVND (reference sequence). Trimming stripped 7 bases from V and 6 bases from J, with 15 bases between. The CDR3 bases are TGTGCCAGTACCCCAACAGGGCGGCCTGAAGCTTTCTTT. It specifies CASTPTGRPEAFF. Full variable domain (outside the CDR3, taken from reference TRBV19 and TRBJ1-1): DGGITQSPKYLFRKEGQNVTLSCEQNLNHDAMYWYRQDPGQGLRLIYYSQIVNDFQKGDIAEGYSVSREKKESFPLTVTSAQKNPTAFYLCASTPTGRPEAFFGQGTRLTVV.

The gene calls are TRBV29-1 and TRBJ1-1; TRBD1 matches at 9 bases. The ends lost 3 bases at V and 9 bases at J; junction bases unmatched: 8. This CDR3 comprises 13 residues. CDR1 SQVTM and CDR2 ANQGSEA come from the germline V gene. The CDR3 is CSVETKGTGQAFF. Here the CDR3 DNA reads TGCAGCGTTGAGACTAAGGGGACAGGGCAAGCTTTCTTT.

V usage is TRBV5-8 and J usage is TRBJ2-1; D uncertain. The CDR3 is 13 residues long. V lost 3 bases and J lost 9, with 13 bases in between. Germline V gene data show CDR1 as SGHTS and CDR2 as YDEGEE. In DNA, the CDR3 is TGTGCCAGCAGCTCAAACCTCCGCGGTGAGCAGTTCTTC. Translation: CASSSNLRGEQFF.

The CDR3 DNA follows: TGCGCCAGCAGCTACGGACTAGCGGGGGGAGAGACCCAGTACTTC. Residues: CASSYGLAGGETQYF. This rearrangement joins TRBV4-3 to TRBJ2-5, with 14 bases matching TRBD2. Germline V lookup: CDR1 LGHNA, CDR2 YSLEER. The CDR3 loop spans 15 amino acids. V trimming: 5 bases; J trimming: 4 bases; junction bases outside the gene matches: 3.

This clone appeared a single time. V and J are TRBV7-9 and TRBJ1-4, with 12 bases identical to TRBD1. Germline V gene data show CDR1 as SEHNR and CDR2 as FQNEAQ (reference sequence). V shed 7 bases, J shed 8 bases, and the junction held 11 bases outside the gene matches. This CDR3 spans 16 amino acids. The CDR3: CASTLSGTGGSEKLFF. CDR3 in DNA: TGTGCCAGCACTCTGAGCGGGACAGGGGGCAGCGAAAAACTGTTTTTT.

This rearrangement joins TRBV30 to TRBJ1-3; the D is unclear. There are 11 residues in the CDR3. Trimming removed 4 bases at V and 9 bases at J, with 10 bases between. The germline V gene has CDR1 GTSNPN and CDR2 SVGIG (reference sequence). For the CDR3, the DNA is TGTGCCTGGACCCTCGGCGGCACCATATATTTT. This encodes CAWTLGGTIYF.

CDR3 in DNA: TGCGCCAGCAGCTCTAGGACAGGCACAGATACGCAGTATTTT. Its protein is CASSSRTGTDTQYF. The rearrangement joins TRBV5-1 to TRBJ2-3; D possibly corresponds to TRBD1 (6 bases). The V gene's germline CDR1 is SGHRS and CDR2 YFSETQ. The CDR3 is 14 amino acids. The V end was cut by 3 bases, the J end by 1 base, with 9 bases between.

CDR3 in DNA: TGTGCCAGCAGCCAATTCCAGGGCCTCTCCTACGAGCAGTACTTC. This codes for CASSQFQGLSYEQYF. The chain carries TRBV3-1 (or the pseudogene TRBV3-2) and TRBJ2-7, with D maybe TRBD1 (5 bases). The germline CDR1 and CDR2 sequences are LGHDT and YNNKEL (reference sequence). The CDR3 is 15 amino acids. The germline V and J ends were trimmed by 2 bases and 0 bases, with 11 bases remaining between them.

The gene calls are TRBV7-2 and TRBJ1-2, with D possibly being TRBD1 (6 bases). Germline V gene lookup returns CDR1 SGHTA and CDR2 FQGNSA. Deletions cut 7 bases from V and 4 bases from J, with 16 bases between. CDR3 size: 14 residues. DNA of the CDR3: TGTGCCAGCACTCTCCCGGGACATACCTATGGCTACACCTTC. Translated, it gives CASTLPGHTYGYTF. The complete variable domain, with remaining parts taken from reference TRBV7-2 and TRBJ1-2, reads GAGVSQSPSNKVTEKGKDVELRCDPISGHTALYWYRQSLGQGLEFLIYFQGNSAPDKSGLPSDRFSAERTGGSVSTLTIQRTQQEDSAVYLCASTLPGHTYGYTFGSGTRLTVV.

This sequence joins TRBV19 and TRBJ1-4; 7 bases line up with TRBD1. CDR1 is LNHDA, CDR2 SQIVND, per germline (reference sequence). J lost 2 bases, V lost 6 bases, and 0 bases had no gene match. This CDR3 contains 13 residues. The CDR3 loop is CASRGQTNEKLFF. The CDR3 bases are TGTGCCAGTAGGGGACAGACTAATGAAAAACTGTTTTTT. The variable domain in full, with the rest retrieved from reference TRBV19 and TRBJ1-4, is DGGITQSPKYLFRKEGQNVTLSCEQNLNHDAMYWYRQDPGQGLRLIYYSQIVNDFQKGDIAEGYSVSREKKESFPLTVTSAQKNPTAFYLCASRGQTNEKLFFGSGTQLSVL.

The chain employs TRBV14 and TRBJ2-7; D perhaps matches TRBD2 (5 bases). The CDR3 spans 12 residues. Germline V gives CDR1 SGHDN, CDR2 FVKESK. V was trimmed by 4 bases and J by 6 bases, leaving 10 bases between them. The CDR3 DNA reads TGTGCCAGCAGCCTTCTCGGGGTCGAGCAGTACTTC. This translates into CASSLLGVEQYF.

V is TRBV28 and J is TRBJ2-5; tentatively, D is TRBD2 (6 bases). V lost 6 bases to trimming and J lost 5 bases, with 25 bases between them. This CDR3 contains 17 residues. Germline V gene lookup returns CDR1 MDHEN and CDR2 SYDVKM. The CDR3 DNA reads as TGTGCCAGCAGCTCTTTACGGGCGGGCTTGGGGAGGGAGACCCAGTACTTC. Translation: CASSSLRAGLGRETQYF.

This chain joins TRBV5-1 and TRBJ2-6; 8 bases map to TRBD1. The CDR3 loop spans 17 amino acids. The trim removed 4 bases at V and 2 bases at J, leaving 8 bases unmatched. Germline V CDR1 and CDR2: SGHRS, YFSETQ. Here the CDR3 reads CASSIRTGSPGANVLTF. CDR3 DNA sequence: TGCGCCAGCAGCATTCGGACAGGGTCTCCTGGGGCCAACGTCCTGACTTTC.

This clone was counted between two and nine times. V and J are TRBV6-2 or TRBV6-3 and TRBJ1-6; D might be TRBD1 (6 bases). Trimming pared 6 bases from V and 0 bases from J, leaving 21 bases between. This CDR3 comprises 19 residues. Per germline, CDR1 MNHEY and CDR2 SVGEGT. The CDR3 DNA sequence: TGTGCCAGCAGCAGTCCCGGGACATGGTCGAGCTCCTATAATTCACCCCTCCACTTT. Its translation: CASSSPGTWSSSYNSPLHF.

The rearrangement joins TRBV14 to TRBJ2-2, with 7 bases aligning to TRBD1. Germline CDR1 reads SGHDN; CDR2 reads FVKESK. After removal of 4 bases from V and 1 base from J, the junction contained 6 bases not matched to a gene. The CDR3 consists of 16 residues. In DNA, the CDR3 is TGTGCCAGCAGCCCGAGACAGGGTTGGAACACCGGGGAGCTGTTTTTT. Translating it yields CASSPRQGWNTGELFF.

Only one count was recorded for this clone. The rearrangement links TRBV3-1 (or the pseudogene TRBV3-2) to TRBJ2-1, with D possibly TRBD1 on 6 matching bases. CDR3 size: 12 residues. The germline V and J ends were trimmed by 4 bases and 9 bases, with 10 bases remaining between them. CDR1 is LGHDT, CDR2 YNNKEL, per germline (reference sequence). The CDR3 region is CASSLVDSEQFF. CDR3 sequence (DNA): TGTGCCAGCAGCCTCGTGGACAGTGAGCAGTTCTTC.

This sequence joins TRBV27 and TRBJ2-3, with D perhaps matching TRBD1 (5 bases). The CDR3 spans 14 residues. Trimming shortened V by 3 bases and J by 0 bases, and 7 bases separated the two germline ends. The germline CDR1 and CDR2 sequences are MNHEY and SMNVEV (reference sequence). The CDR3 bases are TGTGCCAGCAGTTTGACAGAGAGCACAGATACGCAGTATTTT. Translating it yields CASSLTESTDTQYF.

J is TRBJ1-3 and V is TRBV7-6; no firm D call. Germline-derived CDR1 and CDR2 are SGHVS and FNYEAQ. There are 12 residues in the CDR3. Between the trimmed V and J ends, which lost 7 bases and 0 bases, there was a span of 4 bases. DNA for the CDR3: TGTGCCAGCACGGGCTCTGGAAACACCATATATTTT. This sequence encodes CASTGSGNTIYF.

The chain has TRBV29-1 and TRBJ1-4; D gene unclear. The CDR3 extends over 11 amino acids. Germline CDR1 and CDR2: SQVTM and ANQGSEA. V was trimmed by 6 bases and J by 8 bases, leaving 10 bases between them. The DNA of the CDR3 is TGCAGCGTCCGAGTAGAGGAAAAACTGTTTTTT. This codes for CSVRVEEKLFF.

The chain employs TRBV23-1 and TRBJ2-2; TRBD1 matches at 8 bases. TRBV23-1 is marked as an open reading frame, function uncertain. The CDR3 runs to 16 residues. The V gene end was trimmed by 1 base and the J gene end by 7 bases; junction bases not matched to a gene: 8. CDR3 region: CASSQFQGALNGELFF. The CDR3 DNA reads TGCGCCAGCAGTCAATTCCAGGGGGCGCTTAACGGGGAGCTGTTTTTT.

The rearrangement joins TRBV7-2 to TRBJ1-5, with a possible D match to TRBD1 (6 bases). Germline V gene lookup returns CDR1 SGHTA and CDR2 FQGNSA. The ends were cut back, 5 bases at V and 7 bases at J, with 15 bases in the middle. This CDR3 region has 14 residues. CDR3 sequence: CASSLGQGQQPQHF. In DNA, the CDR3 is TGTGCCAGCAGCCTAGGGCAGGGGCAACAGCCCCAGCATTTT.

The V call is TRBV28, the J call TRBJ2-7, with D unresolved. Trimming removed 6 bases at V and 5 bases at J, with 14 bases between. Per germline, CDR1 MDHEN and CDR2 SYDVKM. This CDR3 has 13 amino acids. The CDR3 nucleotides are TGTGCCAGCAGCCCACTGATGGGCCACGAGCAGTACTTC. This gives the protein CASSPLMGHEQYF.

In this sample, this clone turned up once. The chain combines TRBV5-1 with TRBJ2-2; 9 nucleotides align to TRBD1. Per germline, CDR1 SGHRS and CDR2 YFSETQ. The CDR3 contains 17 residues. The J segment lost 4 bases and the V segment lost 1 base, leaving 8 bases of the junction unmatched. The CDR3 reads CASSLKTGGAVTGELFF. The DNA of the CDR3 is TGCGCCAGCAGCTTGAAAACAGGGGGCGCGGTCACCGGGGAGCTGTTTTTT.

The rearrangement uses TRBV13 and TRBJ2-1; 11 positions match TRBD2. With 0 bases clipped from V and 1 base from J, the junction kept 2 bases outside the gene matches. Germline V gene sequence: CDR1 PRHDT, CDR2 FYEKMQ (reference sequence). There are 17 residues in the CDR3. CDR3: CASSLGLAGVSYNEQFF. For the CDR3, the DNA is TGTGCCAGCAGCTTAGGACTAGCGGGAGTTTCCTACAATGAGCAGTTCTTC. Looking up the rest from reference TRBV13 and TRBJ2-1 gives the full variable domain: AAGVIQSPRHLIKEKRETATLKCYPIPRHDTVYWYQQGPGQDPQFLISFYEKMQSDKGSIPDRFSAQQFSDYHSELNMSSLELGDSALYFCASSLGLAGVSYNEQFFGPGTRLTVL.

The chain employs TRBV10-2 and TRBJ2-1; 7 nucleotides align to TRBD1. CDR1 is WSHSY, CDR2 SAAADI, per germline. CDR3 length: 12 amino acids. The ends lost 10 bases at V and 6 bases at J; junction bases unmatched: 6. The CDR3 DNA reads TGCGCCACCCAAGACAGGGCCAATGAGCAGTTCTTC. Its translation is CATQDRANEQFF.

This clone appeared a single time. The chain links TRBV29-1 to TRBJ1-1, with 8 bases lining up with TRBD1. The CDR3 extends over 12 amino acids. V was clipped by 6 bases and J by 10 bases; unmatched bases: 10. The germline V gene encodes CDR1 SQVTM and CDR2 ANQGSEA. CDR3 DNA sequence: TGCAGCGTCCTCCGAGACAGGGGTGCAGCTTTCTTT. Translation gives CSVLRDRGAAFF.

The J gene is TRBJ2-7, the V gene TRBV5-5; the D is unclear. Trimming stripped 0 bases from V and 3 bases from J, with 10 bases between. The CDR3 runs 14 residues. In germline, CDR1 is SGHKS, CDR2 YYEKEE (reference sequence). The CDR3 DNA follows: TGTGCCAGCAGCTTGGTCGGCAGGTACTACGAGCAGTACTTC. This sequence encodes CASSLVGRYYEQYF.

The genes are TRBV15 and TRBJ2-5; possible D gene TRBD1, 6 bases. Germline V gene data show CDR1 as LNHNV and CDR2 as YYDKDF (reference sequence). CDR3 length: 14 residues. V gave up 0 bases and J gave up 4 bases, with 9 bases separating them. CDR3 nucleotides: TGTGCCACCAGCAGAGAGCTGGACAGAGAGACCCAGTACTTC. Its translation is CATSRELDRETQYF.

The rearrangement links TRBV7-3 to TRBJ2-1, with 7 positions matching TRBD2. Looked up from germline, CDR1 is SGHTA and CDR2 is FQGTGA. The CDR3 has 13 amino acids. V was clipped by 3 bases and J by 6 bases; unmatched bases: 2. The CDR3 region has the DNA TGTGCCAGCAGCTTCGGCGGGAGCAATGAGCAGTTCTTC. Amino acid sequence: CASSFGGSNEQFF.